The 29 T cell receptor beta chains reported below all come from one sample, sequenced in a study of T cells in Graves' hyperthyroidism and ophthalmopathy. TCR beta CDR3 sequences were amplified from RNA transcripts. The HTBI set primed first-round TCR CDR3 RT-PCR. TCRdb analysed the multiplex PCR reads with MiXCR anew, one entry per CDR3 protein. This sample has approximately 400,000 distinct CDR3 sequences, with about 15% found just once. Material: blood. These receptors came from a woman aged 55-69 years with Graves' hyperthyroidism.

The DNA for the CDR3 is TGTGCCAGCAGCGTCTCGGGCCTTGGGACCGGGGAGCTGTTTTTT. Translated: CASSVSGLGTGELFF. The chain joins TRBV9 to TRBJ2-2, with D hard to call. The V gene's germline CDR1 is SGDLS and CDR2 YYNGEE. The germline V and J ends were trimmed by 2 bases and 5 bases, with 13 bases remaining between them. The CDR3 sequence is 15 residues long.

This clonotype was seen at least ten times. This chain joins TRBV28 and TRBJ2-7; 9 nucleotides agree with TRBD2. The CDR3 has 15 amino acids. The germline V gene has CDR1 MDHEN and CDR2 SYDVKM. The ends lost 10 bases at V and 4 bases at J; junction bases unmatched: 14. CDR3 residues: CATTGAGGQRYEQYF. The CDR3, as DNA: TGTGCCACCACAGGCGCGGGGGGGCAACGTTACGAGCAGTACTTC.

At least ten counts were recorded for this clonotype. The rearrangement links TRBV3-1 to TRBJ1-2; D is ambiguous. V lost 2 bases, J lost 4 bases, and 14 bases lay in between. The CDR3 has 15 residues. Germline CDR1 reads LGHDT; CDR2 reads YNNKEL (reference sequence). CDR3 nucleotide sequence: TGTGCCAGCAGCCAAAGTCGGGCATCGCCCTATGGCTACACCTTC. Its protein product is CASSQSRASPYGYTF.

In its sample, this clonotype was seen many times. The junction departs from the called germline gene at one end, perhaps through a read error. The gene calls are TRBV18 and TRBJ1-1; D might be TRBD1 (6 bases). The CDR3 runs 13 residues. In germline, CDR1 is KGHSH, CDR2 LQKENI. CDR3 protein: CASSPGVNTEAFF. CDR3 nucleotide sequence: TGTGCCAGCTCTCCAGGGGTGAATACTGAAGCTTTCTTT.

This clonotype occurred many times. The chain joins TRBV4-2 to TRBJ1-4, with 7 bases fitting TRBD1. The CDR3 runs to 14 residues. Germline V CDR1 and CDR2: LGHNA, YNFKEQ. V was clipped by 4 bases and J by 4 bases; unmatched bases: 3. The CDR3 loop is CASSLDRYNEKLFF. The CDR3, as DNA: TGTGCCAGCAGCCTGGACAGGTATAATGAAAAACTGTTTTTT.

Many counts were recorded for this clonotype. The chain carries TRBV28 and TRBJ2-1; 7 nucleotides align to TRBD2. Unmatched junction bases numbered 7, after V lost 4 bases and J lost 1 base. Germline V gene sequence: CDR1 MDHEN, CDR2 SYDVKM. This CDR3 comprises 16 residues. The CDR3 coding sequence is TGTGCCAGCAGTTCCCCTCGCGGGAGTTCCTACAATGAGCAGTTCTTC. It translates to CASSSPRGSSYNEQFF.

This clonotype was seen repeatedly, ten times or more. J is TRBJ2-7 and V is TRBV28; possibly TRBD1 for D (5 bases). This CDR3 spans 18 amino acids. Per germline, CDR1 MDHEN and CDR2 SYDVKM. With 6 bases removed from V and 3 bases from J, the gap between germline ends came to 27 bases. In DNA form, the CDR3 reads TGTGCCAGCAGCATAAGTAGGGGATTGGGGTCCTTGGGCTACGAGCAGTACTTC. Translated: CASSISRGLGSLGYEQYF. The complete variable domain, with remaining parts taken from reference TRBV28 and TRBJ2-7, reads DVKVTQSSRYLVKRTGEKVFLECVQDMDHENMFWYRQDPGLGLRLIYFSYDVKMKEKGDIPEGYSVSREKKERFSLILESASTNQTSMYLCASSISRGLGSLGYEQYFGPGTRLTVT.

Many counts were recorded for this clonotype. The V and J genes are TRBV5-1 and TRBJ2-5; 8 nucleotides agree with TRBD2. Looked up from germline, CDR1 is SGHRS and CDR2 is YFSETQ. The CDR3 sequence is 15 residues long. The V gene end was trimmed by 0 bases and the J gene end by 3 bases; junction bases not matched to a gene: 4. The CDR3 DNA reads as TGCGCCAGCAGCTTGGGAATAGCGGGAAAAGAGACCCAGTACTTC. Translated: CASSLGIAGKETQYF.

This clonotype was seen once. J is TRBJ2-3 and V is TRBV28; 13 positions match TRBD2. Germline trimming cut 5 bases from V and 4 bases from J; bases unmatched to any gene: 3. Germline V lookup: CDR1 MDHEN, CDR2 SYDVKM. This CDR3 has 15 amino acids. CDR3 residues: CASSTSGGDSDTQYF. As DNA, the CDR3 is TGTGCCAGCAGTACTAGCGGGGGGGACTCAGATACGCAGTATTTT.

As concerns this clonotype: A much more abundant neighbour one base away suggests this may be a read error. The chain carries TRBV20-1 and TRBJ1-5; TRBD1 aligns across 10 bases. V shed 1 base and J 2 bases; nucleotides not matched to a gene: 5. This CDR3 has 16 amino acids. Germline V CDR1 and CDR2: DFQATT, SNEGSKA (reference sequence). The DNA of the CDR3 is TGCAGTGCTAGAGCAAGGGGGACAGGGGGCAATCAGCCCCAGCATTTT. Translation gives CSARARGTGGNQPQHF.

This clonotype has ten or more counts. This chain joins TRBV5-1 and TRBJ2-1, with TRBD1 matching 9 bases. V dropped 1 base and J dropped 7; count of bases not matched to a gene: 6. This CDR3 spans 15 amino acids. Germline lookup yields CDR1 SGHRS and CDR2 YFSETQ. The CDR3: CASSLWGQGTNEQFF. CDR3 nucleotides: TGCGCCAGCAGCTTGTGGGGACAGGGAACTAATGAGCAGTTCTTC.

At least ten counts were recorded for this clonotype. The chain combines TRBV11-2 with TRBJ2-5; a weak D match, TRBD1 (6 bases). Germline V gene lookup returns CDR1 SGHAT and CDR2 FQNNGV. Trimming stripped 3 bases from V and 3 bases from J, with 17 bases between. The CDR3 length is 16 residues. In nucleotides, the CDR3 is TGTGCCAGCAGCTTCCTACTGTCACAGGGTGAAGAGACCCAGTACTTC. It encodes CASSFLLSQGEETQYF.

In its sample, this clonotype was seen many times. V usage is TRBV7-9 and J usage is TRBJ2-2, with TRBD2 matching 14 bases. Germline V gene data show CDR1 as SEHNR and CDR2 as FQNEAQ (reference sequence). V shed 5 bases and J 2 bases; nucleotides not matched to a gene: 4. CDR3 size: 17 residues. This chain's CDR3 is CASSPTSGRANTGELFF. The CDR3 coding sequence is TGTGCCAGCAGCCCGACTAGCGGGAGGGCTAACACCGGGGAGCTGTTTTTT.

This clonotype was detected a few times. This sequence may be a read error, since a much larger clone differs from it by one base. V usage is TRBV20-1 and J usage is TRBJ2-3; TRBD2 aligns across 10 bases. Per germline, CDR1 DFQATT and CDR2 SNEGSKA (reference sequence). The CDR3 covers 16 residues. V was pared by 5 bases and J by 2 bases, with 10 bases of the junction left unmatched. The CDR3 loop reads CSAYLAGEDATDTQYF. For the CDR3, the DNA is TGCAGTGCTTACCTAGCGGGAGAGGATGCCACAGATACGCAGTATTTT.

This clonotype was recorded once. A much larger clone sits a single nucleotide away, making a read error possible. The chain combines TRBV2 with TRBJ2-1; D remains unclear. CDR1 and CDR2 from the germline V gene are SNHLY and FYNNEI. This CDR3 region has 14 residues. The CDR3 DNA follows: TGTGCCAGCAGTGATTCTAGATCCTACAATGAGCGGTTCTTC. As protein: CASSDSRSYNERFF. Full variable domain (remainder filled in from reference TRBV2 and TRBJ2-1): EPEVTQTPSHQVTQMGQEVILRCVPISNHLYFYWYRQILGQKVEFLVSFYNNEISEKSEIFDDQFSVERPDGSNFTLKIRSTKLEDSAMYFCASSDSRSYNERFFGPGTRLTVL.

This clonotype was detected a few times. With a much larger clone just one base away, this may be a read error. This sequence joins TRBV28 and TRBJ2-7; D might be TRBD2 (6 bases). Germline-derived CDR1 and CDR2 are MDHEN and SYDVKM. V lost 9 bases and J lost 2, with 11 bases in between. The CDR3 consists of 12 residues. The CDR3 DNA reads as TGTGCCAGTGGACTACCTCCCTACGAGCAGTACTTC. It yields the protein CASGLPPYEQYF.

This clonotype has a count of ten or more. This sequence joins TRBV10-1 and TRBJ2-1; TRBD2 might be the D (6 bases). Germline assignment: CDR1 WNHNN and CDR2 SYGVQD (reference sequence). The CDR3 covers 15 residues. The V and J ends lost 4 bases and 2 bases respectively, with 12 bases between them. The CDR3 coding sequence is TGCGCCAGCAGTGGTGGCGGGACGGCCTACAATGAGCAGTTCTTC. The encoded protein is CASSGGGTAYNEQFF.

This clonotype was observed a handful of times. The V gene is TRBV29-1, the J gene TRBJ2-1, with D hard to call. Trimming removed 2 bases from V and 4 bases from J, with 6 bases in between. CDR3 length equals 12 residues. The germline CDR1 and CDR2 sequences are SQVTM and ANQGSEA. CDR3 DNA: TGCAGCGTTGAACGTATTTACAATGAGCAGTTCTTC. Encoded protein: CSVERIYNEQFF.

This clonotype was found many times. The chain couples TRBV5-1 to TRBJ1-1; D remains ambiguous. The CDR3 is 13 amino acids. The V gene's germline CDR1 is SGHRS and CDR2 YFSETQ. V was clipped by 0 bases and J by 5 bases, with 8 bases between them. The CDR3, as DNA: TGCGCCAGCAGCTTGGGAGGCCCGACTGAAGCTTTCTTT. Translation: CASSLGGPTEAFF. The full variable domain, in which reference TRBV5-1 and TRBJ1-1 provide the parts outside the CDR3, is KAGVTQTPRYLIKTRGQQVTLSCSPISGHRSVSWYQQTPGQGLQFLFEYFSETQRNKGNFPGRFSGRQFSNSRSEMNVSTLELGDSALYLCASSLGGPTEAFFGQGTRLTVV.

This clonotype was detected ten times or more. The V and J genes are TRBV18 and TRBJ2-5; 8 bases agree with TRBD1. In germline, CDR1 is KGHSH, CDR2 LQKENI. Trimming removed 3 bases from V and 7 bases from J; junction bases left unmatched: 7. The CDR3 spans 14 residues. CDR3 amino acids: CASSPSTGEVTQYF. CDR3 nucleotide sequence: TGTGCCAGCTCACCCTCGACAGGGGAGGTGACCCAGTACTTC.

This clonotype was detected many times. The rearrangement joins TRBV2 to TRBJ2-7; 9 bases line up with TRBD2. Germline-derived CDR1 and CDR2 are SNHLY and FYNNEI. The V and J ends lost 9 bases and 2 bases, in that order; junction bases with no gene match: 8. The CDR3 extends over 14 amino acids. CDR3 coding DNA: TGTGCCAGTCTTAGCGGGAGAAGCGCCTACGAGCAGTACTTC. It encodes CASLSGRSAYEQYF.

This clonotype was observed a handful of times. The chain employs TRBV9 and TRBJ2-5, with TRBD1 matching over 12 bases. The CDR3 totals 19 residues. Germline-derived CDR1 and CDR2 are SGDLS and YYNGEE. V was clipped by 2 bases and J by 5 bases; unmatched bases: 16. CDR3 nucleotide sequence: TGTGCCAGCAGCGTCAGGAGAAGGGACAGGGGGCCCAAGGGGGAGACCCAGTACTTC. It yields the protein CASSVRRRDRGPKGETQYF.

Ten or more counts support this clonotype. The chain combines TRBV18 with TRBJ1-4, with D perhaps TRBD1 (5 bases). The germline gives CDR1 KGHSH, CDR2 LQKENI. The V end lost 6 bases, the J end lost 6 bases, and 14 bases lay between the germline ends. This CDR3 is 14 amino acids long. CDR3 in amino acids: CASSPSRADEKLFF. CDR3 in DNA: TGTGCCAGCTCCCCGAGCAGGGCTGATGAAAAACTGTTTTTT.

For this clonotype: This sequence may be a read error, since a much larger clone differs from it by one base. The chain uses TRBV20-1 and TRBJ1-1; D is unclear. Germline CDR1 DFQATT, CDR2 SNEGSKA (reference sequence). This CDR3 contains 11 residues. CDR3 DNA sequence: TGCAGTGCGAGGACGGCCGGGGTAGCTATCTTT. Protein: CSARTAGVAIF.

This clonotype came up many times. V gene TRBV5-1 combines with J gene TRBJ2-3; 7 nucleotides line up with TRBD1. Trimming took 0 bases from V and 4 from J; bases not matched to a gene: 5. Germline lookup yields CDR1 SGHRS and CDR2 YFSETQ. The CDR3 consists of 15 residues. CDR3 residues: CASSLARQGADTQYF. The CDR3 bases are TGCGCCAGCAGCTTGGCGAGGCAGGGGGCAGATACGCAGTATTTT.

A note on this clonotype: This CDR3 fails to terminate in the conserved phenylalanine or tryptophan, so it likely reflects a read error. The CDR3 here is CSVEVGATNEKLFS. DNA of the CDR3: TGCAGCGTTGAGGTCGGAGCAACTAATGAAAAACTGTTTTCT. The chain couples TRBV29-1 to TRBJ1-4; D is uncertain. Trimming left V 3 bases short and J 0 bases short, with 8 bases between. The CDR3 covers 14 residues. Germline CDR1 reads SQVTM; CDR2 reads ANQGSEA.

This clonotype occurred a few times. The chain is built from TRBV4-1 and TRBJ1-2; tentatively, D is TRBD1 (6 bases). Trimming removed 1 base from V and 2 bases from J, with 11 bases in between. This CDR3 comprises 15 residues. Germline V gene lookup returns CDR1 MGHRA and CDR2 YSYEKL. CDR3 region: CASSQVLGQNYGYTF. The CDR3 bases are TGCGCCAGCAGCCAAGTTCTTGGACAGAACTATGGCTACACCTTC.

This clonotype was seen ten or more times. The chain employs TRBV20-1 and TRBJ2-1; D perhaps matches TRBD2 (7 bases). CDR3 size: 13 residues. Germline loops: CDR1 DFQATT, CDR2 SNEGSKA (reference sequence). The V end was cut by 2 bases, the J end by 10 bases, with 15 bases between. CDR3 sequence: CSARTGLGGEQFF. CDR3 coding DNA: TGCAGTGCTAGAACCGGACTAGGGGGGGAGCAGTTCTTC.

This clonotype was detected many times. This rearrangement joins TRBV6-1 to TRBJ1-2; D is uncertain. Germline CDR1 is MNHNS and CDR2 is SASEGT. The CDR3 length is 16 residues. V was pared by 1 base and J by 3 bases, with 15 bases between. CDR3 sequence: CASSEDAGRVYYGYTF. In DNA form, the CDR3 reads TGTGCCAGCAGTGAAGATGCCGGTAGGGTCTACTATGGCTACACCTTC.